This record concerns one T cell receptor (beta chain) sequence. What it recognizes is unknown. The missing conserved phenylalanine or tryptophan at the end of this CDR3 makes a read error likely. Study-wide findings and caveats: Tumor Treg TCRs overlapped most with tumor naive CD4+ cells.

Cells sorted as Tregs were CD4+, CD25+ and CD127-/low. TCRdb re-analysed the 5' RACE reads in MiXCR, keeping a single row per CDR3 protein. The sample lists tens of thousands of distinct CDR3 sequences, around 24% occurring once. The clonotype originates from a female donor with breast cancer. The sequencing input was tumor-infiltrating Tregs sorted from the breast tumor.

CDR3 loop: CASRITDTQYL. CDR3 in DNA: TGTGCCAGCAGAATTACAGATACGCAGTATTTA. J is TRBJ2-3 and V is TRBV12-3 or TRBV12-4; D is undetermined. Deletions cut 6 bases from V and 3 bases from J, with 4 bases between. There are 11 residues in the CDR3.